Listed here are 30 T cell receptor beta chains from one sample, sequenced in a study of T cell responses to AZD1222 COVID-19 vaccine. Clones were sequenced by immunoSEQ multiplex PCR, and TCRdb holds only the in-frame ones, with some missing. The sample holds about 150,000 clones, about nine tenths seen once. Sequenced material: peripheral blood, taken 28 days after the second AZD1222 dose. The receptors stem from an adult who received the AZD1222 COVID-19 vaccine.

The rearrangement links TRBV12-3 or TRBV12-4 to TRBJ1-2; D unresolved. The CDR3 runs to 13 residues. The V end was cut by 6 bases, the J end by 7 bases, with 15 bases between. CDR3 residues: CASSQARPGGYTF. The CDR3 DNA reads TGTGCCAGCAGCCAGGCCCGTCCGGGTGGCTACACCTTC.

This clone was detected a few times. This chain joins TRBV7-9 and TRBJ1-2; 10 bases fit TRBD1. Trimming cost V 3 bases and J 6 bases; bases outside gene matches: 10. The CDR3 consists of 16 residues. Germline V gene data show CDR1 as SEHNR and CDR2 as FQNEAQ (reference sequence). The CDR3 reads CASSLRRDRGGDGYTF. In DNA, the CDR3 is TGTGCCAGCAGCTTGAGAAGGGACAGGGGCGGAGATGGCTACACCTTC.

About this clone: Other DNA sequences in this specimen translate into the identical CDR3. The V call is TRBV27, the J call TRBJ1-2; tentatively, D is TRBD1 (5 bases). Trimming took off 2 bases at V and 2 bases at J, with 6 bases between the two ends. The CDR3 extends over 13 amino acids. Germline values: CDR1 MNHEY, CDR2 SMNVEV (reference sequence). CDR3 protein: CASSLRGNYGYTF. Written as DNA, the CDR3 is TGTGCCAGCAGTTTAAGGGGAAACTATGGCTACACCTTC.

CDR3 in amino acids: CATSRDGGSNTEAFF. The CDR3 nucleotides read TGTGCCACCAGCAGAGATGGAGGGAGCAACACTGAAGCTTTCTTT. The genes are TRBV15 and TRBJ1-1; no clear D gene. The germline CDR1 and CDR2 sequences are LNHNV and YYDKDF (reference sequence). CDR3 length: 15 amino acids. Deletions cut 0 bases from V and 2 bases from J, with 10 bases between.

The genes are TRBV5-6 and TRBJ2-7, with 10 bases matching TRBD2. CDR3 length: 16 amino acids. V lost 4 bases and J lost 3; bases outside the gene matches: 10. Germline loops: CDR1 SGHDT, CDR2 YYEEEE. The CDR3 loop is CASSPTLTSGHYEQYF. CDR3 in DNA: TGTGCCAGCAGCCCAACCCTGACTAGCGGGCACTACGAGCAGTACTTC.

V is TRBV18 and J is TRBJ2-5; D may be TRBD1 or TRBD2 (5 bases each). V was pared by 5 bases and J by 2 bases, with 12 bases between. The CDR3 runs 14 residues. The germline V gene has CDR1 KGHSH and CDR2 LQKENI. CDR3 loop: CASSIRDGQETQYF. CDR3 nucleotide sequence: TGTGCCAGCTCAATTAGGGACGGACAAGAGACCCAGTACTTC.

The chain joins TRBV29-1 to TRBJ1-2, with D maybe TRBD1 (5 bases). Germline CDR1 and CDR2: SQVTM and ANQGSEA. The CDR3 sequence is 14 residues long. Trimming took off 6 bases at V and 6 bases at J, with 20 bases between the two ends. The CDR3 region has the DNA TGCAGCGTCCACGACGGCGGGGCCTCGGATGGCTACACCTTC. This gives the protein CSVHDGGASDGYTF.

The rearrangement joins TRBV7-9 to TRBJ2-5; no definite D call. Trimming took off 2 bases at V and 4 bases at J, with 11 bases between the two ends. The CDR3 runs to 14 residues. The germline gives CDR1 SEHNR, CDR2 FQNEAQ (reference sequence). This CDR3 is CASSLPIVGETQYF. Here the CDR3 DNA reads TGTGCCAGCAGCTTACCCATAGTAGGAGAGACCCAGTACTTC.

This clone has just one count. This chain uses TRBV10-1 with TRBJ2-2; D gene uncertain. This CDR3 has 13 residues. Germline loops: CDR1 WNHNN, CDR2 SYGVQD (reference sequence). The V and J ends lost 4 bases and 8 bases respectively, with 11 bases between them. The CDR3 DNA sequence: TGCGCCAGCAGTGTAGGTCCGACGGGGGAGCTGTTTTTT. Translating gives CASSVGPTGELFF.

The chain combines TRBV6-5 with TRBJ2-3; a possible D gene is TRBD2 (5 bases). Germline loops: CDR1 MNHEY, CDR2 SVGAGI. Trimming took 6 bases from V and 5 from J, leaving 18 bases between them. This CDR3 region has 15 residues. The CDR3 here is CASSLVGGSRDTQYF. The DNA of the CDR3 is TGTGCCAGCAGCCTCGTTGGTGGGAGTCGAGATACGCAGTATTTT.

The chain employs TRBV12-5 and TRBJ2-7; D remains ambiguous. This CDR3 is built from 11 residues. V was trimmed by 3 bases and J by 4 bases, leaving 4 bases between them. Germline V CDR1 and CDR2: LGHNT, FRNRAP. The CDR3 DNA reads TGTGCTAGTGGTTTTGGATACGAGCAGTACTTC. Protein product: CASGFGYEQYF.

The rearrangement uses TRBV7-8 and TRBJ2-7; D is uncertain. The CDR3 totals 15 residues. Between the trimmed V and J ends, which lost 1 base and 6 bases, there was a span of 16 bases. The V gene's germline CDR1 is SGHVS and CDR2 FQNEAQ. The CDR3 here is CASSLEPSSRSEQYF. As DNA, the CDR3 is TGTGCCAGCAGCTTAGAGCCCTCTTCGCGGTCCGAGCAGTACTTC.

CDR3 sequence reads: CASSLGQTSTDTQYF. For the CDR3, the DNA is TGTGCCAGCAGCTTAGGGCAGACTAGCACAGATACGCAGTATTTT. The J gene is TRBJ2-3, the V gene TRBV7-9; D is unclear. V was trimmed by 1 base and J by 0 bases, leaving 8 bases between them. Germline CDR1 is SEHNR and CDR2 is FQNEAQ (reference sequence). This CDR3 spans 15 amino acids.

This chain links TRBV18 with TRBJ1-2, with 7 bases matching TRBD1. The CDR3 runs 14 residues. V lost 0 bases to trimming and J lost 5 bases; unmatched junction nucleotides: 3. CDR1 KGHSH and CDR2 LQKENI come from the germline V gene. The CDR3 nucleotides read TGTGCCAGCTCACCACCGGGACAGTCTTATGGCTACACCTTC. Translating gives CASSPPGQSYGYTF.

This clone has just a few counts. CDR3 nucleotides: TGTGCCACCAGCAGAGATCCCAGGGAAGATCAGCCCCAGCATTTT. As protein: CATSRDPREDQPQHF. The chain links TRBV15 to TRBJ1-5; D may be TRBD1 (5 bases). V lost 0 bases to trimming and J lost 5 bases, with 11 bases between them. The CDR3 totals 15 residues. CDR1 is LNHNV and CDR2 is YYDKDF in the germline V gene (reference sequence).

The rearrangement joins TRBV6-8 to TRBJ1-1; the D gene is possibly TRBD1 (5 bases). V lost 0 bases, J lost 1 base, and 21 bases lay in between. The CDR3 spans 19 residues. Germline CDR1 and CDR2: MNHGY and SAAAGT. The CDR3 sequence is CASSYSYRVTGRENTEAFF. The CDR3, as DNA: TGTGCCAGCAGTTACTCCTATCGCGTGACGGGACGGGAGAACACTGAAGCTTTCTTT.

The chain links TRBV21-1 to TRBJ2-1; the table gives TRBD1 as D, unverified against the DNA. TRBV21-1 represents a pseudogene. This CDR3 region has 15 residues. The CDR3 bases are TGTGCCAGCAGCGTAAAAGGGACAGGGGAGGCTGAGCAGTTCTTC. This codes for CASSVKGTGEAEQFF.

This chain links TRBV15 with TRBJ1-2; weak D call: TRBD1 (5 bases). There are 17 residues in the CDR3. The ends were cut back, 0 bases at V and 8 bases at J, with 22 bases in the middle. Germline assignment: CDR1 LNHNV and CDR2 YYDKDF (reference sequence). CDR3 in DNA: TGTGCCACCAGCAGAGAAGTTCACGGGGGGAAAGAAGAGGGCTACACCTTC. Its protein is CATSREVHGGKEEGYTF.

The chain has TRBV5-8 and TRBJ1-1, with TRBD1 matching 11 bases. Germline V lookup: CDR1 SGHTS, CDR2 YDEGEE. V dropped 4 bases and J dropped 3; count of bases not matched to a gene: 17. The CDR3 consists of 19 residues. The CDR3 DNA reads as TGTGCCAGCAGCACGTGGATCGGGACAGGGGGAGGTTTGGACACTGAAGCTTTCTTT. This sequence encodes CASSTWIGTGGGLDTEAFF.

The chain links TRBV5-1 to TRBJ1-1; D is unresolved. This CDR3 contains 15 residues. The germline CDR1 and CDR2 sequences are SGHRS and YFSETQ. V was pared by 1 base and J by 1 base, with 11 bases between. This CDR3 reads CASSLPVTGNTEAFF. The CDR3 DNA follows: TGCGCCAGCAGCTTGCCCGTAACGGGGAACACTGAAGCTTTCTTT.

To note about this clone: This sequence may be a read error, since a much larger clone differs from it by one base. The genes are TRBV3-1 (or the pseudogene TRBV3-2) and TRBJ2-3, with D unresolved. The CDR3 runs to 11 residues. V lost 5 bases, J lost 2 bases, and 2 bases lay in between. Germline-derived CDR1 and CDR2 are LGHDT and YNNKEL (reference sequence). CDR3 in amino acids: CASSFTDTQYF. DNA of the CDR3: TGTGCCAGCAGCTTCACAGATACGCAGTATTTT.

The CDR3 bases are TGTGCCAGCAGCCCGGGCGCTGGATCCTACGAGCAGTACTTC. Encoded protein: CASSPGAGSYEQYF. The chain uses TRBV7-6 and TRBJ2-7; no firm D call. Trimming removed 5 bases from V and 1 base from J, with 12 bases in between. The CDR3 sequence is 14 residues long. Per germline, CDR1 SGHVS and CDR2 FNYEAQ.

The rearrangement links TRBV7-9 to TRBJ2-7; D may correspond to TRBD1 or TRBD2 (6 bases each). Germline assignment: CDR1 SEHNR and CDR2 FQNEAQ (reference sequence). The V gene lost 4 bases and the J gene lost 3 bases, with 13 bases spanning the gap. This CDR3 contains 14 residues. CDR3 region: CASSSVGGHYEQYF. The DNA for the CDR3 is TGTGCCAGCAGCTCTGTCGGGGGACACTACGAGCAGTACTTC.

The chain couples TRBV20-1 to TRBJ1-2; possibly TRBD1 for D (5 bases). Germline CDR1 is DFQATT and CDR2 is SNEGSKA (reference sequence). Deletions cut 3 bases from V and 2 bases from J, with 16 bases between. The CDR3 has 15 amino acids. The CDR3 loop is CSASRDFLWNYGYTF. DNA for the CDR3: TGCAGTGCTAGTCGGGACTTCCTCTGGAACTATGGCTACACCTTC.

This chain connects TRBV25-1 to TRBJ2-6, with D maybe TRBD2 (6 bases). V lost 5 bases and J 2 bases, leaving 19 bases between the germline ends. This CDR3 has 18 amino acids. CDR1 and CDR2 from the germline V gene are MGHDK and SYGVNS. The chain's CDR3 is CASSPQVGGRAGANVLTF. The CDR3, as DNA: TGTGCCAGCAGTCCCCAGGTGGGGGGTCGAGCTGGGGCCAACGTCCTGACTTTC.

CDR3 sequence reads: CASSSTSGRMGTQYF. The CDR3 DNA follows: TGTGCCAGCAGCTCGACTAGCGGGAGGATGGGGACCCAGTACTTC. The chain has TRBV7-9 and TRBJ2-5; 13 bases agree with TRBD2. Germline assignment: CDR1 SEHNR and CDR2 FQNEAQ (reference sequence). The J segment lost 7 bases and the V segment lost 4 bases, leaving 6 bases of the junction unmatched. This CDR3 spans 15 amino acids.

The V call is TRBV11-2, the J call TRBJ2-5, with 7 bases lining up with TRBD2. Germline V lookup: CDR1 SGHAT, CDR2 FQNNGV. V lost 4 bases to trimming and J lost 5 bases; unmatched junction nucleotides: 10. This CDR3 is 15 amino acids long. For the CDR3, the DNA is TGTGCCAGCAGCTCTTCGATAGGGCGGGGGGAGACCCAGTACTTC. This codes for CASSSSIGRGETQYF.

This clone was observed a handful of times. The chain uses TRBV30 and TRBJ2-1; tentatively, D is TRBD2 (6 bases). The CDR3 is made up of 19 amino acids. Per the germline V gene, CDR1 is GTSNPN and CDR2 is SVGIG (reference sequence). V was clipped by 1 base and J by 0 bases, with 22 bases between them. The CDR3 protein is CAWSGIADPRTLSYNEQFF. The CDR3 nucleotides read TGTGCCTGGAGTGGAATAGCGGACCCGAGGACCCTCTCCTACAATGAGCAGTTCTTC.

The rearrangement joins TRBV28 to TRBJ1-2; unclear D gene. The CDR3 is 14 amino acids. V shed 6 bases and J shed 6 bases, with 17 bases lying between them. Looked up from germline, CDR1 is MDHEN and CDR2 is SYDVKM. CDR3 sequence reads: CASRVSGTEHGYTF. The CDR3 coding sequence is TGTGCCAGCAGGGTCTCAGGAACGGAACATGGCTACACCTTC.

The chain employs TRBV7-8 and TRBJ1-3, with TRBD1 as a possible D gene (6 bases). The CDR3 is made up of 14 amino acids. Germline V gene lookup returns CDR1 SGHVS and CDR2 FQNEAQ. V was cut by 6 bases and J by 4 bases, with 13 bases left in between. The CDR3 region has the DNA TGTGCCAGCAGTCCTACAGGGAGGGGAAACACCATATATTTT. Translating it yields CASSPTGRGNTIYF.